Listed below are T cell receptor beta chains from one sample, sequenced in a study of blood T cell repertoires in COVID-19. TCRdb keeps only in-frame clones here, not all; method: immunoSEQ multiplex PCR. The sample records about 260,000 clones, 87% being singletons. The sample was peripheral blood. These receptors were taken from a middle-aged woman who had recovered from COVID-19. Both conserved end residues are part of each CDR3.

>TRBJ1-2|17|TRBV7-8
CASSLDQQTADSYGYTF
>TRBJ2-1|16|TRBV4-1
CASSQGATENRNEQFF
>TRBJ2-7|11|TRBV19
CASFGGHEQYF
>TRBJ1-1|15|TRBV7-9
CASSPGQGVFTEAFF
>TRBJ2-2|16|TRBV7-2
CASRLAGAASAGELFF
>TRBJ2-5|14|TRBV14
CASSLQQFQETQYF
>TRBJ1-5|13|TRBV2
CASSLDRGPPQHF
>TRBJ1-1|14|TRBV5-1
CASSWAPDVTEAFF
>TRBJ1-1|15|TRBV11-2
CASSFPGQGATEAFF
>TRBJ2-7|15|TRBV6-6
CASTPATSGIYEQYF
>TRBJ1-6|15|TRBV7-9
CASSQNSILNSPLHF
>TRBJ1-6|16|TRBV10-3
CAISEPRTGGNSPLHF
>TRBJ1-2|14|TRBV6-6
CASRPGGGNYGYTF
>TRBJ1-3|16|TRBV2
CASSAGQAASGNTIYF
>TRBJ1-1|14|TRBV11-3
CASSFTGANTEAFF
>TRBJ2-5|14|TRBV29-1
CSVRDRGRQETQYF